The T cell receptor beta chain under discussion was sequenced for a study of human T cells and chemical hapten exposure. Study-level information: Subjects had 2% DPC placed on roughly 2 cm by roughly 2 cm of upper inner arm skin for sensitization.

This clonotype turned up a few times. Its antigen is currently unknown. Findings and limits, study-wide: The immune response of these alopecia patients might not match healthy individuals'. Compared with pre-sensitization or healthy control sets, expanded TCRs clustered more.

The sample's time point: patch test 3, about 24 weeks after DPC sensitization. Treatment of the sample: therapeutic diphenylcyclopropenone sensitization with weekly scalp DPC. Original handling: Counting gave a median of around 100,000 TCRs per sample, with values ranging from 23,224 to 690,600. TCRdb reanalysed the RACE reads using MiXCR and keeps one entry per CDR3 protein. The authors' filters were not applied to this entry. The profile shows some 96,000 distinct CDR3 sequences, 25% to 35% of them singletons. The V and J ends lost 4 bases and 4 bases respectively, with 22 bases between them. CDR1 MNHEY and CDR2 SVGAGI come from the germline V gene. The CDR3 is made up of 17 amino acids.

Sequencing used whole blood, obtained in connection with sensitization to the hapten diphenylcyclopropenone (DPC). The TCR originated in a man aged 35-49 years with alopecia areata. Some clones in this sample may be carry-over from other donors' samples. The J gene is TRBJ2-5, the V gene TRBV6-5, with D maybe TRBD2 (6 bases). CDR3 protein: CASSSVGGLRGRETQYF. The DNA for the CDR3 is TGTGCCAGCAGTTCCGTAGGCGGGTTGCGGGGAAGAGAGACCCAGTACTTC.